The 20 T cell receptor beta chains below were found in one sample sequenced in a study of shared T cell receptors in the human thymus. This table comes from immunoSEQ multiplex PCR, and its TCRdb copy is limited to in-frame clones, with some not included. The sample yields 700,000 or so clones, approximately 85% seen once. In addition, the sample was reused for a study of human thymus T cells.

The sample taken for sequencing was thymocytes. The receptors were sampled from a girl under three years old with a congenital heart defect.

The J gene is TRBJ1-2, the V gene TRBV4-3; the match to TRBD1 covers 8 bases. The V gene's germline CDR1 is LGHNA and CDR2 YSLEER. J was trimmed by 6 bases and V by 0 bases; bases with no gene match: 12. The CDR3 contains 17 residues. CDR3 bases: TGCGCCAGCAGCCAAGAATTTTCGAGGACAGGGAAGGATGGCTACACCTTC. Its protein product is CASSQEFSRTGKDGYTF.

J is TRBJ1-1 and V is TRBV7-2, with D tentatively TRBD1 (5 bases). Germline loops: CDR1 SGHTA, CDR2 FQGNSA. CDR3 length: 15 amino acids. V was pared by 2 bases and J by 4 bases, with 14 bases between. This CDR3 reads CASSLLGAGSTEAFF. The CDR3 DNA sequence: TGTGCCAGCAGCTTATTAGGGGCCGGGAGCACTGAAGCTTTCTTT.

As regards this clone: The CDR3 end shows no conserved phenylalanine or tryptophan, and so a read error is likely. The limits of the CDR3 on the DNA are not certain, so only TCRdb's listed CDR3 is given. The rearrangement links TRBV5-1 to TRBJ2-7; TRBD1 reflects the table's D call only, with no check against the DNA. The CDR3 contains 14 residues when both ends are counted. CDR1 is SGHRS, CDR2 YFSETQ, per germline. The CDR3: CASSSEIIDRDGYL.

The chain couples TRBV19 to TRBJ1-5; D unresolved. Per germline, CDR1 LNHDA and CDR2 SQIVND (reference sequence). Trimming took off 3 bases at V and 2 bases at J, with 23 bases between the two ends. This CDR3 contains 19 residues. The CDR3 DNA reads TGTGCCAGTAGTATCTCCCGACTTCTACTCTACACTGGCAATCAGCCCCAGCATTTT. Its translation is CASSISRLLLYTGNQPQHF.

Turning to this clone: The germline gene is not matched at one end of the junction; a read error may be the cause. J is TRBJ2-5 and V is TRBV7-7; 7 nucleotides agree with TRBD1. The CDR3 covers 17 residues. Germline V gene data show CDR1 as SSHAT and CDR2 as FNYEAQ (reference sequence). CDR3 bases: TGTGCTAGCAGCTCCCGGGCTGACAGGGAGTACCAAGAGACCCAGTACTTC. Translated, it gives CASSSRADREYQETQYF.

The V call is TRBV14, the J call TRBJ2-1; 9 bases are shared with TRBD2. V was pared by 1 base and J by 4 bases, with 2 bases of the junction left unmatched. CDR3 length: 15 residues. Looked up from germline, CDR1 is SGHDN and CDR2 is FVKESK. The CDR3 sequence is CASSQGLAGYNEQFF. The CDR3 DNA reads as TGTGCCAGCAGCCAAGGTCTAGCGGGGTACAATGAGCAGTTCTTC.

This clone was seen a single time. The rearrangement joins TRBV14 to TRBJ2-4; TRBD1 matches 10 bases. CDR3 length equals 22 residues. From germline, CDR1 is SGHDN and CDR2 FVKESK. J lost 0 bases, V lost 0 bases, and 17 bases had no gene match. The CDR3 bases are TGTGCCAGCAGCCAAGACTCCCCGGGACAGGGGCCCTTTTACTTAGCCAAAAACATTCAGTACTTC. This translates into CASSQDSPGQGPFYLAKNIQYF. The variable domain in full, with the rest retrieved from reference TRBV14 and TRBJ2-4, is EAGVTQFPSHSVIEKGQTVTLRCDPISGHDNLYWYRRVMGKEIKFLLHFVKESKQDESGMPNNRFLAERTGGTYSTLKVQPAELEDSGVYFCASSQDSPGQGPFYLAKNIQYFGAGTRLSVL.

This chain uses TRBV27 with TRBJ2-5; the match to TRBD1 covers 8 bases. The length of the CDR3 is 15 residues. V shed 0 bases and J 2 bases; nucleotides not matched to a gene: 2. Germline V gene data show CDR1 as MNHEY and CDR2 as SMNVEV (reference sequence). CDR3 sequence (DNA): TGTGCCAGCAGTTTATCTGGACAGGGTCAAGAGACCCAGTACTTC. It specifies CASSLSGQGQETQYF.

This clone was counted only a few times. V usage is TRBV5-1 and J usage is TRBJ1-1, with no clear D. The CDR3 is 14 amino acids. Germline V gene lookup returns CDR1 SGHRS and CDR2 YFSETQ. The germline V and J ends were trimmed by 2 bases and 3 bases, with 11 bases remaining between them. The CDR3 coding sequence is TGCGCCAGCAGCTTTGGAGTAACGGACACTGAAGCTTTCTTT. Amino acids: CASSFGVTDTEAFF.

V usage is TRBV14 and J usage is TRBJ2-2; D ambiguous. In germline, CDR1 is SGHDN, CDR2 FVKESK. V was clipped by 4 bases and J by 0 bases, with 9 bases between them. This CDR3 region has 15 residues. Here the CDR3 DNA reads TGTGCCAGCAGCCTGGAGACGGCGAACACCGGGGAGCTGTTTTTT. Translated, it gives CASSLETANTGELFF.

This clone was detected a few times. This CDR3 is also generated by other DNA sequences in the sample. The chain has TRBV7-9 and TRBJ1-2; 10 bases agree with TRBD1. From germline, CDR1 is SEHNR and CDR2 FQNEAQ (reference sequence). V lost 5 bases and J lost 1; bases outside the gene matches: 4. The CDR3 is 15 amino acids. The CDR3 nucleotides are TGTGCCAGCAGCCCCCGGGACAGGGGTAACTATGGCTACACCTTC. Translated: CASSPRDRGNYGYTF.

A word on this clone: The sample carries other DNA sequences with the same CDR3. This sequence joins TRBV20-1 and TRBJ2-7; perhaps TRBD1 as D (6 bases). CDR3 length: 11 residues. V was pared by 6 bases and J by 4 bases, with 10 bases between. Germline V gene lookup returns CDR1 DFQATT and CDR2 SNEGSKA (reference sequence). CDR3: CSAIGQYEQYF. CDR3 DNA: TGCAGTGCGATTGGACAGTACGAGCAGTACTTC.

The chain links TRBV27 to TRBJ2-1, with 12 bases lining up with TRBD2. Trimming took 3 bases from V and 0 from J; bases not matched to a gene: 18. Per germline, CDR1 MNHEY and CDR2 SMNVEV (reference sequence). The CDR3 length is 22 residues. Here the CDR3 reads CASSFAPGGLAGSPSSYNEQFF. In nucleotides, the CDR3 is TGTGCCAGCAGTTTCGCGCCGGGTGGACTAGCGGGGTCCCCGAGCTCCTACAATGAGCAGTTCTTC.

This chain joins TRBV5-1 and TRBJ1-5; perhaps TRBD1 as D (6 bases). The CDR3 covers 17 residues. Germline CDR1 and CDR2: SGHRS and YFSETQ. V was cut by 0 bases and J by 0 bases, with 13 bases left in between. Here the CDR3 DNA reads TGCGCCAGCAGCTTGGCCCGGGGGGCTTCTAGCAATCAGCCCCAGCATTTT. This gives the protein CASSLARGASSNQPQHF.

The chain couples TRBV19 to TRBJ1-2; 10 nucleotides line up with TRBD1. Per the germline V gene, CDR1 is LNHDA and CDR2 is SQIVND (reference sequence). Unmatched junction bases numbered 5, after V lost 3 bases and J lost 7 bases. CDR3 length equals 14 residues. The CDR3 region has the DNA TGTGCCAGTAGTATGGGGACAGGGGTCCTTGGCTACACCTTC. Amino acid sequence: CASSMGTGVLGYTF.

This chain joins TRBV20-1 and TRBJ1-2; D not resolved. There are 10 residues in the CDR3. CDR1 is DFQATT and CDR2 is SNEGSKA in the germline V gene (reference sequence). V was cut by 2 bases and J by 9 bases, with 7 bases left in between. DNA of the CDR3: TGCAGTGCTAGAAGCAATCGCTACACCTTC. Protein: CSARSNRYTF.

The V gene is TRBV7-2, the J gene TRBJ2-2, with D perhaps matching TRBD1 (6 bases). The length of the CDR3 is 16 residues. Germline CDR1 reads SGHTA; CDR2 reads FQGNSA. V was pared by 5 bases and J by 5 bases, with 18 bases between. DNA of the CDR3: TGTGCCAGCAGCCCGCAAAGGCCGCAGGGGACCGGGGAGCTGTTTTTT. Its translation: CASSPQRPQGTGELFF.

This chain connects TRBV28 to TRBJ1-5; no definite D call. This CDR3 has 12 amino acids. The germline gives CDR1 MDHEN, CDR2 SYDVKM. V was pared by 2 bases and J by 6 bases, with 5 bases between. The chain's CDR3 is CASSLLGQPQHF. The CDR3 DNA is TGTGCCAGCAGTTTACTCGGTCAGCCCCAGCATTTT. Filled out from reference TRBV28 and TRBJ1-5, the complete variable domain reads DVKVTQSSRYLVKRTGEKVFLECVQDMDHENMFWYRQDPGLGLRLIYFSYDVKMKEKGDIPEGYSVSREKKERFSLILESASTNQTSMYLCASSLLGQPQHFGDGTRLSIL.

The count of this clone is one. The J gene is TRBJ1-5, the V gene TRBV2; perhaps TRBD1 as D (5 bases). The V end lost 10 bases, the J end lost 0 bases, and 16 bases lay between the germline ends. This CDR3 is built from 15 residues. The germline CDR1 and CDR2 sequences are SNHLY and FYNNEI. The CDR3 sequence: CATWHRFYSNQPQHF. CDR3 DNA: TGTGCCACCTGGCACAGGTTCTATAGCAATCAGCCCCAGCATTTT.

Concerning this clone: The junction departs from the called germline gene at one end, perhaps through a read error. The chain's CDR3 is CASSEERDGGEVF. CDR3 nucleotide sequence: TGTGCCAGCAGTGAAGAAAGAGACGGCGGGGAGGTCTTC. The rearrangement uses TRBV6-1 and TRBJ2-7; D may be TRBD2 (6 bases). This CDR3 is built from 13 residues. Germline V CDR1 and CDR2: MNHNS, SASEGT.